The clone carrying this T cell receptor beta chain has only one observation. Its antigen is not known. These data belong to a study of graft-versus-host responses after intestinal transplantation. Turning to the study itself: Tacrolimus and steroids were given for 3 to 4 years to all recipients after anti-thymocyte globulin induction. Study findings and constraints: GvH clones were found in recipient marrow; some appeared first in ileum or blood.

Trimming took 1 base from V and 3 from J, leaving 10 bases between them. CDR3 size: 15 residues. CDR1 and CDR2 from the germline V gene are LGHNA and YNFKEQ. Some clones are missing from TCRdb's copy, which holds only in-frame ones; the method was immunoSEQ multiplex PCR. This sample has 100,000 or so clones, with about 90% found just once. The chain recombines TRBV4-2 with TRBJ2-1; possibly TRBD2 for D (6 bases). The specimen comprised unstimulated CD4+ T cells sorted from spleen or lymph node cells, sampled before transplant. The receptor's source is a human donor who was the organ donor for an intestinal transplant. The CDR3 bases are TGTGCCAGCAGCCAAGTGGCGGGGATCTACAATGAGCAGTTCTTC. It encodes CASSQVAGIYNEQFF.